Each of the 25 T cell receptor beta chains below was sequenced from the same sample in a study of blood T cell repertoires in COVID-19 (dated by TCRdb to the early 2020s). The method was the immunoSEQ multiplex PCR assay. TCRdb provides this immuneACCESS table in a form limited to in-frame rearrangements. Some clones are lacking; in checked studies, under half of them reflect an unresolved V gene, and why the rest are absent is not known. Within this sample are about 380,000 clones, with roughly 90% of them counted one time only. Together, the top ten hold 0.95% to 1.5% of the sample. The source material was peripheral blood. Receptors originate from a man aged 40-50 years with acute or convalescent COVID-19.

CDR3: CASSQGTGDNSPLHF. CDR3 in DNA: TGTGCCAGCAGCCAAGGGACAGGAGATAATTCACCCCTCCACTTT. The chain links TRBV6-5 to TRBJ1-6; TRBD1 agrees at 8 bases. Germline V lookup: CDR1 MNHEY, CDR2 SVGAGI. The CDR3 is made up of 15 amino acids. The junction had 6 bases not matched to a gene; V was cut back by 6 bases and J by 5 bases.

The V and J genes are TRBV4-3 and TRBJ1-2; D not certain. In germline, CDR1 is LGHNA, CDR2 YSLEER. This CDR3 is built from 16 residues. V lost 1 base and J 2 bases, leaving 14 bases between the germline ends. The DNA of the CDR3 is TGCGCCAGCAGCCAAGTCGTGTGGGCCCAAAACTATGGCTACACCTTC. It encodes CASSQVVWAQNYGYTF.

The rearrangement uses TRBV7-9 and TRBJ2-7; TRBD2 agrees at 10 bases. With V trimmed by 4 bases and J by 4 bases, 7 bases remained unmatched. The CDR3 totals 15 residues. The germline V gene has CDR1 SEHNR and CDR2 FQNEAQ (reference sequence). This CDR3 is CASSSYTTSGYEQYF. The CDR3 DNA is TGTGCCAGCAGCTCCTATACGACTAGCGGGTACGAGCAGTACTTC.

The chain uses TRBV7-8 and TRBJ2-1, with TRBD2 identical over 14 bases. The J segment lost 4 bases and the V segment lost 3 bases, leaving 5 bases of the junction unmatched. Germline CDR1 reads SGHVS; CDR2 reads FQNEAQ. CDR3 size: 17 residues. The CDR3 region has the DNA TGTGCCAGCAGCTTCAGGACTAGCGGGGGGTATTACAATGAGCAGTTCTTC. Its protein product is CASSFRTSGGYYNEQFF.

This sequence joins TRBV27 and TRBJ1-2, with D uncertain. V was pared by 3 bases and J by 5 bases, with 19 bases between. The CDR3 has 16 residues. Germline assignment: CDR1 MNHEY and CDR2 SMNVEV (reference sequence). The CDR3 reads CASSFLGGQVRYGYTF. The DNA for the CDR3 is TGTGCCAGCAGTTTCCTCGGCGGGCAGGTGCGTTATGGCTACACCTTC.

This chain connects TRBV7-6 to TRBJ2-1; D uncertain. Germline V gene lookup returns CDR1 SGHVS and CDR2 FNYEAQ. Trimming removed 5 bases at V and 0 bases at J, with 14 bases between. The CDR3 is 16 amino acids. CDR3 coding DNA: TGTGCCAGCAGCCCGATAACAGCCGCCTCCTACAATGAGCAGTTCTTC. Translating it yields CASSPITAASYNEQFF.

The chain combines TRBV7-8 with TRBJ2-3, with 8 positions matching TRBD1. V dropped 5 bases and J dropped 3; count of bases not matched to a gene: 10. The CDR3 runs to 16 residues. The germline V gene encodes CDR1 SGHVS and CDR2 FQNEAQ. The CDR3: CASSPRTGSNTDTQYF. CDR3 DNA: TGTGCCAGCAGCCCGCGGACAGGGTCAAATACAGATACGCAGTATTTT.

The rearrangement links TRBV10-3 to TRBJ2-7; TRBD2 matches at 8 bases. Germline V gene lookup returns CDR1 ENHRY and CDR2 SYGVKD. After removal of 4 bases from V and 1 base from J, the junction contained 3 bases not matched to a gene. The CDR3 length is 14 residues. For the CDR3, the DNA is TGTGCCATCAGTGCCAGCGGGAGTTCCTACGAGCAGTACTTC. It translates to CAISASGSSYEQYF.

The rearrangement uses TRBV6-1 and TRBJ1-5; D is unresolved. CDR3 length equals 16 residues. Trimming stripped 3 bases from V and 2 bases from J, with 14 bases between. The V gene's germline CDR1 is MNHNS and CDR2 SASEGT. The CDR3 DNA reads as TGTGCCAGCAGTGAGAGCAGACTGGGTGGCAATCAGCCCCAGCATTTT. Its protein product is CASSESRLGGNQPQHF.

The chain links TRBV5-6 to TRBJ2-5; D is possibly TRBD1 (5 bases). The ends were cut back, 0 bases at V and 3 bases at J, with 6 bases in the middle. Germline CDR1 SGHDT, CDR2 YYEEEE. This CDR3 has 13 amino acids. CDR3 sequence reads: CASSLATEETQYF. The CDR3 DNA reads TGTGCCAGCAGCTTGGCGACAGAAGAGACCCAGTACTTC.

The chain is built from TRBV5-1 and TRBJ1-1, with D possibly matching TRBD1 (5 bases). Germline CDR1 SGHRS, CDR2 YFSETQ. V was cut by 4 bases and J by 1 base, with 8 bases left in between. This CDR3 comprises 13 residues. CDR3 in amino acids: CASSLTENTEAFF. CDR3 nucleotides: TGCGCCAGCAGCCTGACAGAGAACACTGAAGCTTTCTTT. Looking up the rest from reference TRBV5-1 and TRBJ1-1 gives the full variable domain: KAGVTQTPRYLIKTRGQQVTLSCSPISGHRSVSWYQQTPGQGLQFLFEYFSETQRNKGNFPGRFSGRQFSNSRSEMNVSTLELGDSALYLCASSLTENTEAFFGQGTRLTVV.

J is TRBJ2-7 and V is TRBV6-5; 9 nucleotides align to TRBD1. CDR1 is MNHEY, CDR2 SVGAGI, per germline. The CDR3 spans 15 residues. V lost 4 bases, J lost 1 base, and 5 bases stayed unmatched. CDR3 sequence: CASSFSGTGSYEQYF. CDR3 nucleotide sequence: TGTGCCAGCAGTTTCTCCGGGACAGGGTCCTACGAGCAGTACTTC.

The chain recombines TRBV16 with TRBJ1-1, with D possibly TRBD1 on 5 matching bases. Trimming removed 8 bases from V and 1 base from J, with 14 bases in between. The CDR3 runs to 14 residues. Germline V lookup: CDR1 KGHSY, CDR2 FQNENV. The CDR3 nucleotides are TGTGCCAGCCGGGTGGGACTCGCGAACACTGAAGCTTTCTTT. This codes for CASRVGLANTEAFF.

This clone appeared once. The chain uses TRBV6-6 and TRBJ2-3; no clear D gene. The length of the CDR3 is 11 residues. Trimming pared 3 bases from V and 7 bases from J, leaving 5 bases between. Looked up from germline, CDR1 is MNHNY and CDR2 is SVGAGI (reference sequence). The CDR3, as DNA: TGTGCCAGCAGTTATCAAAATACGCAGTATTTT. Amino acid sequence: CASSYQNTQYF.

CDR3 DNA: TGTGCCAGCAGTCTTAGGACAGGGGTACCTGAAGCTTTCTTT. Its protein is CASSLRTGVPEAFF. The chain joins TRBV7-9 to TRBJ1-1, with TRBD1 matching 9 bases. Per germline, CDR1 SEHNR and CDR2 FQNEAQ (reference sequence). V dropped 6 bases and J dropped 6; count of bases not matched to a gene: 8. This CDR3 has 14 amino acids.

Points on this clone: Sequence at one end of the junction differs from germline and may be a read error. This chain links TRBV7-7 with TRBJ2-2; TRBD2 aligns across 8 bases. This CDR3 region has 15 residues. Germline V CDR1 and CDR2: SSHAT, FNYEAQ (reference sequence). The CDR3 spells CASSPAGGNTGELFF. The CDR3 DNA reads as TGTGCTAGCAGCCCGGCGGGGGGGAACACCGGGGAGCTGTTTTTT. Full variable domain (missing parts from reference TRBV7-7 and TRBJ2-2): GAGVSQSPRYKVTKRGQDVTLRCDPISSHATLYWYQQALGQGPEFLTYFNYEAQPDKSGLPSDRFSAERPEGSISTLTIQRTEQRDSAMYRCASSPAGGNTGELFFGEGSRLTVL.

For the CDR3, the DNA is TGTGCCAGCAGCCTTACCCGGGGACTTCGCAATGAGCAGTTCTTC. Translation: CASSLTRGLRNEQFF. The chain combines TRBV7-8 with TRBJ2-1, with D perhaps matching TRBD2 (6 bases). The CDR3 consists of 15 residues. From germline, CDR1 is SGHVS and CDR2 FQNEAQ. V was shortened by 5 bases and J by 6 bases, with 17 bases between the two germline ends.

The chain is built from TRBV5-4 and TRBJ2-3; 12 positions match TRBD1. The germline V gene encodes CDR1 SGHNT and CDR2 YYREEE (reference sequence). V lost 10 bases, J lost 2 bases, and 2 bases stayed unmatched. There are 13 residues in the CDR3. The CDR3 protein is CAWGQGATDTQYF. CDR3 bases: TGTGCCTGGGGACAGGGGGCCACAGATACGCAGTATTTT.

The V call is TRBV25-1, the J call TRBJ2-5; 16 bases map to TRBD2. This CDR3 comprises 17 residues. Losses at the gene ends were 3 bases for V and 5 bases for J; bases not matched to a gene: 6. Germline values: CDR1 MGHDK, CDR2 SYGVNS. The DNA of the CDR3 is TGTGCCAGCAGTGAGGGACTAGCGGGAGGGCCTGTCGAGACCCAGTACTTC. It yields the protein CASSEGLAGGPVETQYF.

This chain joins TRBV3-1 (or the pseudogene TRBV3-2) and TRBJ1-5; 9 bases map to TRBD1. V trimming: 0 bases; J trimming: 6 bases; junction bases outside the gene matches: 6. Germline values: CDR1 LGHDT, CDR2 YNNKEL (reference sequence). The CDR3 is 16 residues long. CDR3 coding DNA: TGTGCCAGCAGCCAAGATTCTGGGACAGGGAGTCAGCCCCAGCATTTT. This translates into CASSQDSGTGSQPQHF.

This clone appeared a single time. The genes are TRBV18 and TRBJ2-1; 8 bases align to TRBD1. V shed 1 base and J 0 bases; nucleotides not matched to a gene: 8. The CDR3 contains 18 residues. Germline V gene lookup returns CDR1 KGHSH and CDR2 LQKENI. The CDR3 loop is CASSPRVGQGTSYNEQFF. CDR3 bases: TGTGCCAGCTCACCACGAGTCGGACAGGGAACCTCCTACAATGAGCAGTTCTTC.

The genes are TRBV7-2 and TRBJ2-5; tentatively, D is TRBD1 (6 bases). The CDR3 has 13 residues. Trimming stripped 3 bases from V and 5 bases from J, with 10 bases between. Per the germline V gene, CDR1 is SGHTA and CDR2 is FQGNSA. CDR3: CASSFGQSETQYF. The CDR3 DNA reads as TGTGCCAGCAGCTTCGGACAGTCGGAGACCCAGTACTTC.

The chain employs TRBV7-3 and TRBJ2-7, with TRBD2 as a possible D gene (5 bases). This CDR3 spans 15 amino acids. The V gene's germline CDR1 is SGHTA and CDR2 FQGTGA. V was trimmed by 5 bases and J by 3 bases, leaving 17 bases between them. The CDR3 bases are TGTGCCAGCAGCCCGATATCCGACTATCTCTACGAGCAGTACTTC. Residues: CASSPISDYLYEQYF.

This sequence joins TRBV4-2 and TRBJ1-5; D ambiguous. The V end lost 0 bases, the J end lost 0 bases, and 12 bases lay between the germline ends. CDR3 size: 17 residues. Germline CDR1 reads LGHNA; CDR2 reads YNFKEQ. CDR3 residues: CASSQDSQRYSNQPQHF. The CDR3 DNA is TGTGCCAGCAGCCAAGATTCACAACGATATAGCAATCAGCCCCAGCATTTT.

The chain recombines TRBV18 with TRBJ2-2, with 7 bases aligning to TRBD1. The CDR3 is made up of 19 amino acids. Germline values: CDR1 KGHSH, CDR2 LQKENI. V lost 9 bases to trimming and J lost 0 bases; unmatched junction nucleotides: 19. The CDR3 protein is CASSLLGAGGSANTGELFF. CDR3 sequence (DNA): TGTGCCAGTTCCCTTCTCGGCGCAGGGGGTTCCGCGAACACCGGGGAGCTGTTTTTT.